This T cell receptor (beta chain) was profiled in a study of cytomegalovirus exposure and HLA in healthy donors. This CDR3 contains 15 residues. CDR1 and CDR2 (germline): SGHVS, FQNEAQ. The J segment lost 4 bases and the V segment lost 5 bases, leaving 4 bases of the junction unmatched. Some clones are missing from TCRdb's copy, which holds only in-frame ones; the method was immunoSEQ multiplex PCR. The data contain a few hundred thousand clones, under 95% of them seen just once; the ten biggest clones take up approximately 0.99%. This clonotype originated in a woman under 30 in good health and CMV-seronegative. V and J are TRBV7-8 and TRBJ2-2; 10 bases fit TRBD2. The sequenced material came from PBMCs. CDR3 bases: TGTGCCAGCAGCCCATCTAGCGGGGGCACCGGGGAGCTGTTTTTT. As protein: CASSPSSGGTGELFF.